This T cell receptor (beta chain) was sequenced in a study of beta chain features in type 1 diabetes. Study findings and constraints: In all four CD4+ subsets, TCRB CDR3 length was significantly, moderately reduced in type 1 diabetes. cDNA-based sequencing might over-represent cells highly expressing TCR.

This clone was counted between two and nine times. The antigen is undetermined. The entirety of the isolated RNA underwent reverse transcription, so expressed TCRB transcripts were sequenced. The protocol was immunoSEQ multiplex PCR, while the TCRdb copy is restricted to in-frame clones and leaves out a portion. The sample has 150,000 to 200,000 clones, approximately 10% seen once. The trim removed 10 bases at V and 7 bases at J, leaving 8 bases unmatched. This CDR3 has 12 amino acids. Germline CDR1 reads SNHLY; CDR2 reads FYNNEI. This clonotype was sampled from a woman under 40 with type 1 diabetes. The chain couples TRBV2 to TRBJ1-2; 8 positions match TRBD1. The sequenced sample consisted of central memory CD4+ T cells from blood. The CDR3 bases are TGTGCCACACAGGACAGGGTCGGTGGCTACACCTTC. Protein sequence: CATQDRVGGYTF. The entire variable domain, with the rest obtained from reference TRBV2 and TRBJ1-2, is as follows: EPEVTQTPSHQVTQMGQEVILRCVPISNHLYFYWYRQILGQKVEFLVSFYNNEISEKSEIFDDQFSVERPDGSNFTLKIRSTKLEDSAMYFCATQDRVGGYTFGSGTRLTVV.